This record concerns one T cell receptor beta chain sequence. Its target is not known. The data were obtained in a study of follicular helper T cells after annual influenza vaccination. Study conclusions and caveats: Plasmablast frequency change correlated with clonality change in ICOS+CD38+ cTfh.

TCRdb's table, derived via immunoSEQ multiplex PCR, lists solely in-frame clones and lacks some. The data hold roughly 5,000 clones, with approximately 88% observed a single time. V was clipped by 4 bases and J by 5 bases; unmatched bases: 9. Germline V lookup: CDR1 SGDLS, CDR2 YYNGEE. The CDR3 totals 16 residues. Time point specified: 2015-2016 season, 7 days after influenza vaccination. Adults were given seasonal inactivated influenza vaccine, and blood CD4 subsets were sorted before and after vaccination. Subjects lived in the community and lacked influenza vaccine within the prior 6 months. The chain joins TRBV9 to TRBJ2-5; TRBD2 agrees at 12 bases. Sequencing used CXCR5+ CD38- circulating T follicular helper cells from blood, obtained 7 days after influenza vaccination. Specified subset: circulating Tfh, non-naive CD4+CXCR5+PD-1+ (ICOS+CD38+ or ICOS-CD38-). The sequence came from an adult who received the influenza vaccine. As DNA, the CDR3 is TGTGCCAGCAGCCCCTCTAGCGGGAGGGCCGGGGAGACCCAGTACTTC. Translating it yields CASSPSSGRAGETQYF.